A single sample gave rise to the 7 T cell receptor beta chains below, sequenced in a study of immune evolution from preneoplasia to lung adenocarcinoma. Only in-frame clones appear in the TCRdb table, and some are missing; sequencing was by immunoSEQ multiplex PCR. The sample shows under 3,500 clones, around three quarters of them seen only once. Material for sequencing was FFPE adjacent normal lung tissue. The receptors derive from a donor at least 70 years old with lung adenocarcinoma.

Here the CDR3 reads CASSIQTAGETQYF. The CDR3 DNA follows: TGTGCCAGCAGCATCCAAACGGCCGGGGAGACCCAGTACTTC. The chain is built from TRBV6-5 and TRBJ2-5; D call uncertain. Trimming removed 6 bases from V and 5 bases from J, with 16 bases in between. CDR1 and CDR2 from the germline V gene are MNHEY and SVGAGI. The CDR3 covers 14 residues.

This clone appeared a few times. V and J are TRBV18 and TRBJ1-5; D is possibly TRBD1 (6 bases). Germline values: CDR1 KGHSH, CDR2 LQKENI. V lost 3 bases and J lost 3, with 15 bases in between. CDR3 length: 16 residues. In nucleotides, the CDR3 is TGTGCCAGCTCACCTCTGAAGGACAGCTCCAATCAGCCCCAGCATTTT. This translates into CASSPLKDSSNQPQHF.

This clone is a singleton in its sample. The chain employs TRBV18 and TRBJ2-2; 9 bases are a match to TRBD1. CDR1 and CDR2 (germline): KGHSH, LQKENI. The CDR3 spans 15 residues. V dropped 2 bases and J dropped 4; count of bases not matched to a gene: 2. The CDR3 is CASSPRTGVTGELFF. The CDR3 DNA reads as TGTGCCAGCTCACCAAGGACAGGGGTCACCGGGGAGCTGTTTTTT.

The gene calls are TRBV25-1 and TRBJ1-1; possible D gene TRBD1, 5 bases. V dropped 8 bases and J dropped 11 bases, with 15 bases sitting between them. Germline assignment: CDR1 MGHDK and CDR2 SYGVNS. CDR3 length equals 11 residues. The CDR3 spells CASGDFWPAFF. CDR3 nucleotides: TGTGCCAGCGGGGACTTTTGGCCGGCTTTCTTT. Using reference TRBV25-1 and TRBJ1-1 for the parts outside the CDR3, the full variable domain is EADIYQTPRYLVIGTGKKITLECSQTMGHDKMYWYQQDPGMELHLIHYSYGVNSTEKGDLSSESTVSRIRTEHFPLTLESARPSHTSQYLCASGDFWPAFFGQGTRLTVV.

The CDR3 here is CASSTGTASNTGELFF. CDR3 DNA sequence: TGTGCCAGCAGCACTGGGACCGCTTCGAACACCGGGGAGCTGTTTTTT. The chain is built from TRBV7-9 and TRBJ2-2; D assignment may be TRBD1 or TRBD2 (5 bases each). The CDR3 spans 16 residues. CDR1 is SEHNR, CDR2 FQNEAQ, per germline (reference sequence). Trimming pared 5 bases from V and 0 bases from J, leaving 13 bases between.

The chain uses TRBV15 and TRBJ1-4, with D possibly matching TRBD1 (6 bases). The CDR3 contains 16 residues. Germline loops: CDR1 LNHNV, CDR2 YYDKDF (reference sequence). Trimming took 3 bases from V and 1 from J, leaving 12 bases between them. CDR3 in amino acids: CATSRGTTVTNEKLFF. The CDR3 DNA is TGTGCCACCAGCAGGGGGACAACGGTAACTAATGAAAAACTGTTTTTT.

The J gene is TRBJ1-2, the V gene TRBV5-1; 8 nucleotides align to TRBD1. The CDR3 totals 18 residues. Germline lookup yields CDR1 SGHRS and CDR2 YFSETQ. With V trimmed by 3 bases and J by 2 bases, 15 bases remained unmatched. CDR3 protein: CASSSHRQGPTKNYGYTF. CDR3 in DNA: TGCGCCAGCAGCTCACACCGACAGGGGCCCACTAAAAACTATGGCTACACCTTC.